These T cell receptor beta chains were read from a single sample in a study of shared clonotypes between healthy human individuals. Profiled with immunoSEQ multiplex PCR; TCRdb holds only in-frame clones, not every one. The sample includes a few hundred thousand clones, about 96% of them seen just once. The sample consisted of memory CD8+ T cells sorted from blood. Source of these receptors: a man aged 25 to 40 in good health. Each CDR3 is given with its conserved first and last residue. D genes are given only for firm matches. Only some rows state a clone size, as once, few, many or a class for expanded clones.

>15|TRBJ2-7|NA|NA|TRBV14
TGTGCCAGCAGCCAAGTTCAGGGGCTCTCCTACGAGCAGTACTTC
CASSQVQGLSYEQYF
>17|TRBJ2-5|TRBD1|NA|TRBV30
TGTGCCTGGAGTCCCGATTTGGGACAGGGGCGAAAAGAGACCCAGTACTTC
CAWSPDLGQGRKETQYF
>18|TRBJ2-2|TRBD1|NA|TRBV25-1
TGTGCCAGCAGTGCCCCGCCCGGGACAGGGGTCAACACCGGGGAGCTGTTTTTT
CASSAPPGTGVNTGELFF
>11|TRBJ1-4|NA|NA|TRBV30
TGTGCCTGGAGTGTAAGTGGGAAACTGTTTTTT
CAWSVSGKLFF
>13|TRBJ1-5|NA|NA|TRBV19
TGTGCCAGTAGTATAGAATTGAGTCAGCCCCAGCATTTT
CASSIELSQPQHF
>14|TRBJ1-1|NA|NA|TRBV10-3
TGTGCCATCAGTGGCGCAGGGGTGAACACTGAAGCTTTCTTT
CAISGAGVNTEAFF
>15|TRBJ2-3|NA|NA|TRBV7-3
TGTGCCAGCAGCGTTACGGGACCCGGCACAGATACGCAGTATTTT
CASSVTGPGTDTQYF
>19|TRBJ2-1|TRBD2|NA|TRBV5-1
TGCGCCAGCAGCTTGGTATGGGTGCGGGGTAGCGGGATGTACAATGAGCAGTTCTTC
CASSLVWVRGSGMYNEQFF
>15|TRBJ2-3|TRBD2|NA|TRBV28
TGTGCCAGCACCCTAGCGGGAGTCGGCACAGATACGCAGTATTTT
CASTLAGVGTDTQYF
>14|TRBJ2-2|NA|NA|TRBV11-3
TGTGCCAGCAGCTTAGGGGCCAACACCGGGGAGCTGTTTTTT
CASSLGANTGELFF
>15|TRBJ2-7|NA|NA|TRBV11-2
TGTGCCAGCAGCCCGCAGCCGGAAAGGGAGGCCGAGCAGTACTTC
CASSPQPEREAEQYF
>12|TRBJ2-3|NA|NA|TRBV28
TGTGCCAGCAGTTCCTACACAGATACGCAGTATTTT
CASSSYTDTQYF
>14|TRBJ2-5|NA|NA|TRBV28
TGTGCCAGCAGTTGGGCTAGCGTTCAAGAGACCCAGTACTTC
CASSWASVQETQYF
>17|TRBJ2-3|TRBD2|NA|TRBV4-2
TGTGCCAGCAGCCCGGGACTAGCGGGAGTGACTGAGAATACGCAGTATTTT
CASSPGLAGVTENTQYF
>13|TRBJ1-1|TRBD1|NA|TRBV28
TGTGCCAGCAGCTACAGGGGGAACACTGAAGCTTTCTTT
CASSYRGNTEAFF
>17|TRBJ2-3|NA|once|TRBV15
TGTGCCACCAGCAGAGATTACGGGACACCGATCACAGATACGCAGTATTTT
CATSRDYGTPITDTQYF
>13|TRBJ2-1|NA|NA|TRBV9
TGTGCCAGCAGCCTCACCACGTACAATGAGCAGTTCTTC
CASSLTTYNEQFF
>14|TRBJ1-4|NA|NA|TRBV6-6
TGTGCCAGCAGCCGGACCGAAACTAATGAAAAACTGTTTTTT
CASSRTETNEKLFF
>16|TRBJ2-7|NA|once|TRBV2
TGTGCCAGCAGTGATCAAGGGACGGGCATCTCCTACGAGCAGTACTTC
CASSDQGTGISYEQYF
>14|TRBJ2-3|TRBD1|NA|TRBV5-1
TGCGCCAGCAGATTTACAGGGGTGTTAGATACGCAGTATTTT
CASRFTGVLDTQYF
>13|TRBJ2-1|TRBD2|NA|TRBV7-8
TGTGCCAGCAGACCGGGACTAGTGAATGAGCAGTTCTTC
CASRPGLVNEQFF
>15|TRBJ2-2|NA|NA|TRBV9
TGTGCCAGCAGCGACGAGAGGGCAAACACCGGGGAGCTGTTTTTT
CASSDERANTGELFF
>14|TRBJ1-1|NA|NA|TRBV27
TGTGCCAGCAGCCTACTGGGTATGAACACTGAAGCTTTCTTT
CASSLLGMNTEAFF
>16|TRBJ2-5|TRBD2|NA|TRBV4-2
TGTGCCAGCAGCCAAGGAGTGGCTAGCGGCCAAGAGACCCAGTACTTC
CASSQGVASGQETQYF
>15|TRBJ2-5|TRBD2|NA|TRBV7-3
TGTGCCAGCAGCCGGGAAGCGGGGTACCGTGAGGCCCAGTACTTC
CASSREAGYREAQYF
>12|TRBJ2-1|NA|few|TRBV29-1
TGCAGCGTTGAGACCGGAAGGGATGAGCAGTTCTTC
CSVETGRDEQFF
>14|TRBJ2-1|TRBD2|NA|TRBV19
TGTGCCAGCCGCACTAGCGGGAGGGCCAATGAGCAGTTCTTC
CASRTSGRANEQFF
>12|TRBJ1-1|NA|NA|TRBV10-3
TGTGCCATCAGCGACCCGAACACTGAAGCTTTCTTT
CAISDPNTEAFF
>15|TRBJ2-1|TRBD2|NA|TRBV5-4
TGTGCCAGCAGCTTGACTAGCGGGAGTTACAATGAGCAGTTCTTC
CASSLTSGSYNEQFF
>12|TRBJ2-3|NA|NA|TRBV5-1
TGCGCCAGCAGCCCATACACAGATACGCAGTATTTT
CASSPYTDTQYF
>14|TRBJ2-5|NA|NA|TRBV4-1
TGCGCCAGCAGCCAATTAGCCTCCGCTCCGACCCAGTACTTC
CASSQLASAPTQYF
>16|TRBJ2-4|NA|NA|TRBV28
TGTGCCAGCAGTTTAGACTCAGGGCTAGCCAAAAACATTCAGTACTTC
CASSLDSGLAKNIQYF
>15|TRBJ2-3|TRBD2|NA|TRBV25-1
TGTGCCACCCGAACAACTAGCGGGAGCACAGATACGCAGTATTTT
CATRTTSGSTDTQYF
>14|TRBJ2-7|NA|NA|TRBV28
TGTGCCAGCAGTTCTCCGGGACGGCCCTACGAGCAGTACTTC
CASSSPGRPYEQYF
>14|TRBJ2-4|NA|NA|TRBV19
TGTGCCACCACCGATGGGATAGCCAAAAACATTCAGTACTTC
CATTDGIAKNIQYF
>14|TRBJ2-7|TRBD1|NA|TRBV5-1
TGCGCCAGCAGCTTGGATACAGGGGGCTACGAGCAGTACTTC
CASSLDTGGYEQYF
>16|TRBJ1-3|NA|NA|TRBV29-1
TGCAGCGGTTTATACAAGGGACCGATCTCTGGAAACACCATATATTTT
CSGLYKGPISGNTIYF
>13|TRBJ1-4|NA|NA|TRBV30
TGTGCCTGGAGTGTGGGACCCGCCGAAAAACTGTTTTTT
CAWSVGPAEKLFF
>15|TRBJ2-2|NA|NA|TRBV12-5
TGTGCTAGTGGTTTGTGGGGGATGGTCACCGGGGAGCTGTTTTTT
CASGLWGMVTGELFF
>15|TRBJ2-1|TRBD2|once|TRBV11-2
TGTGCCAGCAGTTATAGCGGGAGCTCCTACAATGAGCAGTTCTTC
CASSYSGSSYNEQFF
>13|TRBJ1-1|TRBD1|NA|TRBV6-1
TGTGCCAGCAGTGAAGGGGGGACAGGGGGCGCTTTCTTT
CASSEGGTGGAFF
>15|TRBJ2-7|TRBD2|once|TRBV27
TGTGCCAGCAGTTTATCTAGCGGGGTAGCCTACGAGCAGTACTTC
CASSLSSGVAYEQYF
>13|TRBJ2-1|NA|once|TRBV18
TGTGCCAGCTCACTCTCTTTTTACAATGAGCAGTTCTTC
CASSLSFYNEQFF
>14|TRBJ1-5|TRBD1|NA|TRBV6-5
TGTGCCAGCAGTTTCGGACAGGGCGATCAGCCCCAGCATTTT
CASSFGQGDQPQHF
>14|TRBJ2-7|TRBD1|NA|TRBV5-1
TGCGCCAGCAGCCCCGGACAGGGGGGCTACGAGCAGTACTTC
CASSPGQGGYEQYF
>12|TRBJ1-6|NA|NA|TRBV6-1
TGTGCCAGCAGTGCTGGCCGGGAGGCCCTCCACTTT
CASSAGREALHF
>15|TRBJ2-5|NA|NA|TRBV27
TGTGCCAGCAGTTTGAGGAGTACGTACCAAGAGACCCAGTACTTC
CASSLRSTYQETQYF
>13|TRBJ1-1|TRBD1|NA|TRBV14
TGTGCCAGCAGTAACAGGGGTGGCACTGAAGCTTTCTTT
CASSNRGGTEAFF
>15|TRBJ1-2|NA|NA|TRBV2
TGTGCCAGCAGTGAAGCGAACCAGGAGGACTATGGCTACACCTTC
CASSEANQEDYGYTF
>15|TRBJ2-4|TRBD1|NA|TRBV5-1
TGCGCCAGCAGCTTGGGACAGGGGGCCAAAAACATTCAGTACTTC
CASSLGQGAKNIQYF
>11|TRBJ2-7|NA|NA|TRBV19
TGTGCCAGTGGGAGCTCCTACGAGCAGTACTTC
CASGSSYEQYF
>18|TRBJ1-1|TRBD1|NA|TRBV12-5
TGTGCTAGTGGTTTCGAATGGTCCCCCAGGGGGCTGAACACTGAAGCTTTCTTT
CASGFEWSPRGLNTEAFF
>17|TRBJ2-3|NA|NA|TRBV5-4
TGTGCCAGCAGCACAAAATCGAGGGGATATGGAACAGATACGCAGTATTTT
CASSTKSRGYGTDTQYF